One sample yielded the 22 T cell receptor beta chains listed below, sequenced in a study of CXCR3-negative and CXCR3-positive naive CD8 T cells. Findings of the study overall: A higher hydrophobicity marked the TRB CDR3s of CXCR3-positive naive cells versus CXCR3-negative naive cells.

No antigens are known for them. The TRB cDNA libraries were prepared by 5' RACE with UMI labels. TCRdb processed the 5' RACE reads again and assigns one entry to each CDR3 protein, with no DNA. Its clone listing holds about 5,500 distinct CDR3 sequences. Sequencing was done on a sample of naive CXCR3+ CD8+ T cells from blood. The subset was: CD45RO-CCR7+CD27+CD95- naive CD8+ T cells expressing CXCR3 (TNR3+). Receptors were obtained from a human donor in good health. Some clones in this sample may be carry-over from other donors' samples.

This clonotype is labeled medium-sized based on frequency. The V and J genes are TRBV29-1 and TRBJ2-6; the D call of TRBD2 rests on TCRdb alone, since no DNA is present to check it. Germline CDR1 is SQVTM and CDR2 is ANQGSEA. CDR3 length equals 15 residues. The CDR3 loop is CSVGLGFSGANVLTF. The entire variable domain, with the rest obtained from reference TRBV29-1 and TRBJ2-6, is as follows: SAVISQKPSRDICQRGTSLTIQCQVDSQVTMMFWYRQQPGQSLTLIATANQGSEATYESGFVIDKFPISRPNLTFSTLTVSNMSPEDSSIYLCSVGLGFSGANVLTFGAGSRLTVL.

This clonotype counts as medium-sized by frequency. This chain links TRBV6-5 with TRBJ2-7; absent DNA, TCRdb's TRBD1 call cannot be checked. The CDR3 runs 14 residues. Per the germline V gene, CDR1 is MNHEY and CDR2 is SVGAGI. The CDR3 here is CASRIGQEVYEQYF.

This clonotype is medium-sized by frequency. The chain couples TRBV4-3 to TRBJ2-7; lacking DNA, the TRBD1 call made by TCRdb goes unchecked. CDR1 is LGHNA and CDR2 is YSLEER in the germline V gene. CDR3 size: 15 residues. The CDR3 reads CASSQMSGAWVEQYF.

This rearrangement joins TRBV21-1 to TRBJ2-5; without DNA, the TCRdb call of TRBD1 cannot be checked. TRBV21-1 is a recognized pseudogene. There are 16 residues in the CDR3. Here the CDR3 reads CASSPRDRGYQETQYF.

The chain's CDR3 is CASNQGAEAFF. The chain is built from TRBV6-2 or TRBV6-3 and TRBJ1-1; TCRdb calls TRBD1, which cannot be checked without DNA. Looked up from germline, CDR1 is MNHEY and CDR2 is SVGEGT. This CDR3 contains 11 residues.

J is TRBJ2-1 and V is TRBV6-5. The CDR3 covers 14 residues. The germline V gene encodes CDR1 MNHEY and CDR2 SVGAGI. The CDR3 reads CASMDGAANNEQFF.

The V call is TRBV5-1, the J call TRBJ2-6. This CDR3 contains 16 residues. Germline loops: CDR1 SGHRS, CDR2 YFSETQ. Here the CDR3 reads CASSLAGLSGANVLTF.

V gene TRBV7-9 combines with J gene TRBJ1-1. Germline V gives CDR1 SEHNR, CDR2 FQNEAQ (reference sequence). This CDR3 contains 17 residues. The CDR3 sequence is CASSSSEAGSLNTEAFF.

The CDR3 spells CASSLWASSYEQYF. This chain joins TRBV5-1 and TRBJ2-7; the TRBD2 assignment by TCRdb is unverifiable without DNA. Germline CDR1 SGHRS, CDR2 YFSETQ. The CDR3 length is 14 residues.

The CDR3 spells CSCVLNTEAFF. The chain combines TRBV29-1 with TRBJ1-1. The CDR3 is made up of 11 amino acids. Germline CDR1 SQVTM, CDR2 ANQGSEA. The full variable domain, in which reference TRBV29-1 and TRBJ1-1 provide the parts outside the CDR3, is SAVISQKPSRDICQRGTSLTIQCQVDSQVTMMFWYRQQPGQSLTLIATANQGSEATYESGFVIDKFPISRPNLTFSTLTVSNMSPEDSSIYLCSCVLNTEAFFGQGTRLTVV.

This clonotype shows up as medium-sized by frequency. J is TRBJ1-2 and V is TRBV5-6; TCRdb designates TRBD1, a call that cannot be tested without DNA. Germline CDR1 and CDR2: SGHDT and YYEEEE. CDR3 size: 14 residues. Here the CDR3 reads CASSSPGQDGGYTF. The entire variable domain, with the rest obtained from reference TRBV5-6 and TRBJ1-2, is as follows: DAGVTQSPTHLIKTRGQQVTLRCSPKSGHDTVSWYQQALGQGPQFIFQYYEEEERQRGNFPDRFSGHQFPNYSSELNVNALLLGDSALYLCASSSPGQDGGYTFGSGTRLTVV.

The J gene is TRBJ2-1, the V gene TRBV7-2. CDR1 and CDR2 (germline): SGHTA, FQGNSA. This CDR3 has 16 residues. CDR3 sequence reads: CASSPDGSSSYNEQFF. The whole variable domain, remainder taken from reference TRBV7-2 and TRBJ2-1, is GAGVSQSPSNKVTEKGKDVELRCDPISGHTALYWYRQSLGQGLEFLIYFQGNSAPDKSGLPSDRFSAERTGGSVSTLTIQRTQQEDSAVYLCASSPDGSSSYNEQFFGPGTRLTVL.

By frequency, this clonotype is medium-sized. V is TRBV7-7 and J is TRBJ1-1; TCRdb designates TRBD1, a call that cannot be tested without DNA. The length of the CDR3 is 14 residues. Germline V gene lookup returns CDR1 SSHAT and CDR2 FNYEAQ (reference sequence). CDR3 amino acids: CASSPFSGNTEAFF.

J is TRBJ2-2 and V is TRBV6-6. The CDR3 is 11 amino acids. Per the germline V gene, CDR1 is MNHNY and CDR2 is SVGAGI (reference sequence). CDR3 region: CATLYTGELFF.

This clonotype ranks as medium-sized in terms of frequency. CDR3 loop: CASWGMNTEAFF. The J gene is TRBJ1-1, the V gene TRBV12-3 or TRBV12-4; TCRdb's D gene call, TRBD1, goes unchecked for lack of DNA. The CDR3 has 12 residues.

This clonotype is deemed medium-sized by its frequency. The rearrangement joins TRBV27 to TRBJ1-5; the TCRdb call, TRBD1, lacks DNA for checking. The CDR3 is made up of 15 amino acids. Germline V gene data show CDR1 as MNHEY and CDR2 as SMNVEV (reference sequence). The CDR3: CASSLTGDFNQPQHF.

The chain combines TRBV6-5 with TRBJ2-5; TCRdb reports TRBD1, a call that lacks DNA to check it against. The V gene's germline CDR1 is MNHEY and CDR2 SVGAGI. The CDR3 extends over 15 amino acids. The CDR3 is CASSFRLAGEETQYF.

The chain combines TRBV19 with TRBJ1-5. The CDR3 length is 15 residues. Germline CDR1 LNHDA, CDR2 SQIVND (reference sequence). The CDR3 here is CASSMEPNSNQPQHF.

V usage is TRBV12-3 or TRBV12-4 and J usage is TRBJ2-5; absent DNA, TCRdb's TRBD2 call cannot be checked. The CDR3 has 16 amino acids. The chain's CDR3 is CASSPLVLAGEETQYF.

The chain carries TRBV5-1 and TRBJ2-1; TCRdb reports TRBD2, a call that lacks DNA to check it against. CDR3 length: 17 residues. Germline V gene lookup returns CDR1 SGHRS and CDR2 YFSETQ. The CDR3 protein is CASSLVGLAVTYNEQFF.

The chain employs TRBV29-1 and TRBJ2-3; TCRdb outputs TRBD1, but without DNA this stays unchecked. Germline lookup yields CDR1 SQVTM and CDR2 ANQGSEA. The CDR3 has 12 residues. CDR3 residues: CSVEQGLDTQYF.

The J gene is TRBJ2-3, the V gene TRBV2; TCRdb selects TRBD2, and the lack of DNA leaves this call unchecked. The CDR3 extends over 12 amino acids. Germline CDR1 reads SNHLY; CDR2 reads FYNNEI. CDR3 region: CASSAGLNTQYF.